This entry describes one T cell receptor (beta chain). Antigen specificity is unknown. Germline V gene data show CDR1 as SGHRS and CDR2 as YFSETQ. This CDR3 has 14 residues. Trimming stripped 0 bases from V and 2 bases from J, with 9 bases between. PCR used 60 Vbeta primers and 13 Jbeta primers. The data were produced by immunoSEQ multiplex PCR, yet TCRdb's version contains in-frame clones alone and is incomplete. Its table records approximately 120,000 clones. These data are taken from a study of cytomegalovirus exposure and HLA in healthy donors. General study points: Specific recognition of CMV antigens was confirmed in vitro for three chains (all CMV-associated). Cytomegalovirus-associated status was assigned to some 180 TCR beta chains. It was reportedly the case that the classifier diagnosed cytomegalovirus status with high specificity and sensitivity.

This chain joins TRBV5-1 and TRBJ2-7; maybe TRBD1 (5 bases). What was sequenced was PBMCs. The sequence came from a man aged 40-49 years in good health and CMV-seronegative. The CDR3 region has the DNA TGCGCCAGCAGCTTGGAACAGGCAACCTACGAGCAGTACTTC. Protein sequence: CASSLEQATYEQYF.